A few counts support the clone carrying this T cell receptor beta chain. This record belongs to a study of blood T cell repertoires in COVID-19. The wider study: The origin of the acute and convalescent COVID-19 samples was the United States, Italy and Spain.

The V and J ends lost 0 bases and 2 bases respectively, with 11 bases between them. This CDR3 is 15 amino acids long. CDR1 LGHNA and CDR2 YSLEER come from the germline V gene. Recruits, aged roughly 18 to 89 years, lived in 25 or so US areas. Clinical histories supplied by participants themselves formed the basis of cohort assignment. Two negative PCRs, clearance, or symptom resolution characterized the recovered Cohort 3 donors. Generated by immunoSEQ multiplex PCR, the TCRdb table keeps only in-frame clones and is missing some. The repertoire holds hundreds of thousands of clones, with about 82% as singletons.

The TCR originated in a woman aged 50 to 60 who had recovered from COVID-19. The rearrangement links TRBV4-3 to TRBJ2-7; weak D call: TRBD2 (6 bases). The sequenced sample was PBMCs or T cells enriched from blood (not recorded which). CDR3 loop: CASSQDRAGPYEQYF. The CDR3, as DNA: TGCGCCAGCAGCCAAGATCGAGCGGGCCCCTACGAGCAGTACTTC.